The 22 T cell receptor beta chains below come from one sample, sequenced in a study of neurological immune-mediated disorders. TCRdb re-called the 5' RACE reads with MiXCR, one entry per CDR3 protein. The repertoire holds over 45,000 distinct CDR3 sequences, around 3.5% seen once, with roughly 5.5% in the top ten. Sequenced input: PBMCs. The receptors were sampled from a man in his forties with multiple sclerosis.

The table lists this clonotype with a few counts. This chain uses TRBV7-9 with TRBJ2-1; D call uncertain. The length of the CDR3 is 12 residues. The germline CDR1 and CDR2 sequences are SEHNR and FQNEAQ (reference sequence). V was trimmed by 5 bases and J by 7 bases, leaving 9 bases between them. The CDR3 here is CASSDQENEQFF. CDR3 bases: TGTGCCAGCAGCGATCAGGAAAATGAGCAGTTCTTC.

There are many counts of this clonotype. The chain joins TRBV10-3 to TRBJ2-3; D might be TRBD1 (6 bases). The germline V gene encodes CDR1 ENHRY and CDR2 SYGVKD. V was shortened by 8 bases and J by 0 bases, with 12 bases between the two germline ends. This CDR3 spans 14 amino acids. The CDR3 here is CAIGPGVSTDTQYF. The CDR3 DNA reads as TGTGCCATCGGACCAGGGGTTAGCACAGATACGCAGTATTTT.

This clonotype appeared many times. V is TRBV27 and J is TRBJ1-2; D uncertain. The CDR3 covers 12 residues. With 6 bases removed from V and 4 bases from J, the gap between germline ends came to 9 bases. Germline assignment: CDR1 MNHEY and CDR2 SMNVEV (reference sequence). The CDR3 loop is CASRSTVYGYTF. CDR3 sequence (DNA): TGTGCCAGCAGGTCAACAGTCTATGGCTACACCTTC.

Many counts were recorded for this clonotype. This chain's CDR3 is CASRVGLAGNTGELFF. DNA of the CDR3: TGTGCCAGCAGAGTGGGACTAGCGGGCAACACCGGGGAGCTGTTTTTT. This chain joins TRBV12-3 or TRBV12-4 and TRBJ2-2, with 12 bases that match TRBD2. V dropped 6 bases and J dropped 2; count of bases not matched to a gene: 4. CDR3 length: 16 amino acids.

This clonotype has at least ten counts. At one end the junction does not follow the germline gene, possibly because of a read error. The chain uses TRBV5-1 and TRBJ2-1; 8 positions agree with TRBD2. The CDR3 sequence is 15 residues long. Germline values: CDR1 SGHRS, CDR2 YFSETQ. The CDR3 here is CASSLAGGSFNEQFF. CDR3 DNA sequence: TGCGCCAGCAGCTTGGCGGGGGGGTCCTTCAATGAGCAGTTCTTC.

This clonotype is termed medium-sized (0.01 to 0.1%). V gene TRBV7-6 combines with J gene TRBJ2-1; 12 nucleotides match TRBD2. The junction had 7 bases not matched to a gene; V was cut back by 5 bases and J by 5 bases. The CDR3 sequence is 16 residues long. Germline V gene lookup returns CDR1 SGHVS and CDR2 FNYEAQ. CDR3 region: CASSLSSGGVHNEQFF. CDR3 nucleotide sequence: TGTGCCAGCAGCCTCTCTAGCGGGGGGGTACACAATGAGCAGTTCTTC.

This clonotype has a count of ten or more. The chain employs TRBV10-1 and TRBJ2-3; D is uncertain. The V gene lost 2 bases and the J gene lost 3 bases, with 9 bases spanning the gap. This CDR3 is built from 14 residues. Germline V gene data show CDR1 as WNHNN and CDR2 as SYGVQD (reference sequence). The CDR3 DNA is TGCGCCAGCAGTGAGGACCGTGCGACAGATACGCAGTATTTT. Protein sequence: CASSEDRATDTQYF.

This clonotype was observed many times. In DNA, the CDR3 is TGTGCCATCAGTGACAGCTACGAGCAGTACTTC. Protein: CAISDSYEQYF. The rearrangement joins TRBV10-3 to TRBJ2-7; D unresolved. CDR1 is ENHRY, CDR2 SYGVKD, per germline. Trimming pared 3 bases from V and 3 bases from J, leaving 3 bases between. The length of the CDR3 is 11 residues.

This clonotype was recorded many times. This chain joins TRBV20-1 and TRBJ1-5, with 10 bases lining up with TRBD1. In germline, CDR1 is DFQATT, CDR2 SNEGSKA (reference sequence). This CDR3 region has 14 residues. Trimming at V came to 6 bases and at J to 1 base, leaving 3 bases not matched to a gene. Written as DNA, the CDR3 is TGCAGTGCCGACAGGGGGCGAAGCAATCAGCCCCAGCATTTT. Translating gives CSADRGRSNQPQHF.

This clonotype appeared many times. As DNA, the CDR3 is TGCAGTGCTAGATACAGGGTCCCCGAGCAGTACTTC. Its translation: CSARYRVPEQYF. This chain joins TRBV20-1 and TRBJ2-7, with D possibly being TRBD1 (6 bases). The germline V gene has CDR1 DFQATT and CDR2 SNEGSKA (reference sequence). V shed 2 bases and J shed 6 bases, with 11 bases lying between them. The CDR3 covers 12 residues.

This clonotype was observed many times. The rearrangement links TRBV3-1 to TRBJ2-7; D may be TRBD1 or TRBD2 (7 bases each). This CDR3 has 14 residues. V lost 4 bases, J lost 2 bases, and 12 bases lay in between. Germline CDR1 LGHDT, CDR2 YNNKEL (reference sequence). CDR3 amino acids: CASSLGGGPYEQYF. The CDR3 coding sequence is TGTGCCAGCAGCCTGGGAGGGGGCCCCTACGAGCAGTACTTC.

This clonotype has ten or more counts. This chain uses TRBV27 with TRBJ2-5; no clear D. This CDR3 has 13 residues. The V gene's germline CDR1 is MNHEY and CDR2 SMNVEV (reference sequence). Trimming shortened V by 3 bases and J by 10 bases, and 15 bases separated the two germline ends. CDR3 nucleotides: TGTGCCAGCAGTTTGGCCGGACGATTGCGCCAGTACTTC. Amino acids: CASSLAGRLRQYF.

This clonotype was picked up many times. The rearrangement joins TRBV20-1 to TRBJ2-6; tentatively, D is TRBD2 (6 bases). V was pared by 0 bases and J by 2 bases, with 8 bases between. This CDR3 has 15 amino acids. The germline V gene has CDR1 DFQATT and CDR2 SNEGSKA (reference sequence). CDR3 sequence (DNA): TGCAGTGCTAGAGATTGGGGGGCTGGGGCCAACGTCCTGACTTTC. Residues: CSARDWGAGANVLTF.

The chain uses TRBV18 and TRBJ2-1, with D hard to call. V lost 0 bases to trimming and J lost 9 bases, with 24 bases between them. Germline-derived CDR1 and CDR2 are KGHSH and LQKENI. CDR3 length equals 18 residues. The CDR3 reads CASSPPLTGVVQWGEQFF. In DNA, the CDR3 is TGTGCCAGCTCACCACCCCTGACGGGTGTGGTGCAGTGGGGTGAGCAGTTCTTC.

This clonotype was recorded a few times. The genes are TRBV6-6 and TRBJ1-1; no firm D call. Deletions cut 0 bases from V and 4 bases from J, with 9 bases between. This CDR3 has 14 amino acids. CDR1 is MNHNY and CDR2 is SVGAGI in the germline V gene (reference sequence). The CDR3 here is CASSYSRGSTEAFF. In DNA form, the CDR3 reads TGTGCCAGCAGTTACTCCCGGGGTTCCACTGAAGCTTTCTTT.

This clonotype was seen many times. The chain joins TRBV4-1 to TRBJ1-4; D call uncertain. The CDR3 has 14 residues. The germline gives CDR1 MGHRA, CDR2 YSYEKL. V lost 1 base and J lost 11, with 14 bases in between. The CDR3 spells CASSQVENSGKLFF. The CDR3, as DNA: TGCGCCAGCAGCCAAGTAGAGAACAGTGGGAAACTGTTTTTT.

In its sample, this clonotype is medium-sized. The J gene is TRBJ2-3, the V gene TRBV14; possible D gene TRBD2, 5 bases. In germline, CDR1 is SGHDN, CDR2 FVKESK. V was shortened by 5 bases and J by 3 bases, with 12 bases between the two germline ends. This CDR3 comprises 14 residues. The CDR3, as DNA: TGTGCCAGCAGCTCAACCGGGATTACAGATACGCAGTATTTT. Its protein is CASSSTGITDTQYF.

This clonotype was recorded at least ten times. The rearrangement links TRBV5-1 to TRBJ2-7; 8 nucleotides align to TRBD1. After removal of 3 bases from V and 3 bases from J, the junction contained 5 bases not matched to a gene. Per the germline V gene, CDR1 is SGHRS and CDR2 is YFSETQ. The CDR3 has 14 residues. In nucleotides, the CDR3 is TGCGCCAGCAGCTACGACAGGGGCATCTACGAGCAGTACTTC. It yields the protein CASSYDRGIYEQYF.

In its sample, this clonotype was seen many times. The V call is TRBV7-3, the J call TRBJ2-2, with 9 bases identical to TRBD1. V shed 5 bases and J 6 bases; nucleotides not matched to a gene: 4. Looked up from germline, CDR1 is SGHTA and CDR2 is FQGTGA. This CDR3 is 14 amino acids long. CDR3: CASSLGTGSGELFF. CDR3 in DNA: TGTGCCAGCAGCCTCGGGACAGGGTCCGGGGAGCTGTTTTTT.

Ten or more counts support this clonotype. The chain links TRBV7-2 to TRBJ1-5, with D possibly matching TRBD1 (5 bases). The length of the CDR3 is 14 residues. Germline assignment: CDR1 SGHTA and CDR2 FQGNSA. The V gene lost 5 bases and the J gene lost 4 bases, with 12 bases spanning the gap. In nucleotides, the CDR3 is TGTGCCAGCAGCAAGGGACTTAGTAATCAGCCCCAGCATTTT. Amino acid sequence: CASSKGLSNQPQHF.

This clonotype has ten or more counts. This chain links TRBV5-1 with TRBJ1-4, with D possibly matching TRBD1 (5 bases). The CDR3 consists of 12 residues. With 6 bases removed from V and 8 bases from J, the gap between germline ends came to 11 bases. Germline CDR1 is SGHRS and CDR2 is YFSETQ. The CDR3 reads CASIGGIEKLFF. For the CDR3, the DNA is TGCGCCAGCATCGGGGGAATCGAAAAACTGTTTTTT. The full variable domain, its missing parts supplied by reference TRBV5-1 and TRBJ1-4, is KAGVTQTPRYLIKTRGQQVTLSCSPISGHRSVSWYQQTPGQGLQFLFEYFSETQRNKGNFPGRFSGRQFSNSRSEMNVSTLELGDSALYLCASIGGIEKLFFGSGTQLSVL.

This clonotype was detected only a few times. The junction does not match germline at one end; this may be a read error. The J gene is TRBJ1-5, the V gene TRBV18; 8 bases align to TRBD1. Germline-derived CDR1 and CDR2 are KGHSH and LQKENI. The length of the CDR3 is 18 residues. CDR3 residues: CASSPTSGTGDSNQPQNF. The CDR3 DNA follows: TGTGCCAGCTCACCGACGTCAGGGACAGGCGATAGCAATCAGCCCCAGAATTTT.